This section outlines one T cell receptor (beta chain) sequence together with its context. Its antigen specificity is not known. No clone much larger than this one lies a single base away; base qualities are absent. The CDR1 and CDR2 encoded by the germline V gene are KGHSH and LQKENI. V and J are truncated by 4 bases and 3 bases respectively, leaving an intervening sequence of 18 bases. Its CDR3 holds 16 amino acids, cysteine through phenylalanine. Only the CDR3 part of the read is kept: 48 bases, read in frame from the first base. This specimen belongs to a study of a mutant IDH1 vaccine in newly diagnosed glioma (dated by TCRdb to 2020 to 2022). For the wider study: Eight vaccinations were administered to patients in weeks 1, 3, 5, 7, 11, 15, 19 and 23, corresponding to visits V03 through V10. Vaccination began 4-6 weeks after radiotherapy alone, or alongside temozolomide cycles in the chemotherapy-containing groups. Of the approximately 29 treated patients, 62.5% were male and 37.5% were female, and a mean age of about 37 years was recorded. Before enrollment, patients had received standard therapy of radiotherapy alone, temozolomide alone, or radiochemotherapy with temozolomide; most received the combination. Peripheral blood was drawn at six visits: V03 (baseline), V05, V07, V10, V12 and V13. For exploratory analyses, longitudinal TCRB deep sequencing was carried out in around 26 treated patients wherever samples were available.

Study-level results and caveats: PBMC samples for TCRB deep sequencing were selected based on availability. Across multiple MHC alleles, vaccine-induced immune responses were seen in 93.3% of patients. Pseudoprogression seemed to be unrelated to changes in the top peripheral T cell clonotypes found by TCRB sequencing. The authors noted that analyses of patient blood samples could not be reproduced because of sample limitations.

Interpreted using the paper, the time point label stands for: week 11, during vaccination. Each vaccine dose was 300 ug of a 20-mer mutant IDH1 peptide in Montanide, given subcutaneously with topical imiquimod. All donors had newly diagnosed IDH1-mutant astrocytomas of WHO grade 3 or 4 that showed loss of nuclear ATRX. The samples were drawn from NOA16, a multicentre, single-arm, open-label phase I trial in Germany that tested a mutant IDH1 peptide vaccine in humans for the first time. Genomic DNA for TCRB sequencing was extracted from EDTA blood using the DNeasy Blood and Tissue Kit. Receptor amplification or capture employed the immunoSEQ multiplex PCR assay. The hsTCRB Kit was used according to the manufacturer's protocol to amplify rearranged TCR beta chain sequences. An Illumina MiSeq was used to sequence the TCRB libraries. As for how the authors treated the data: The kit vendor's proprietary platform handled demultiplexing, trimming and gene mapping. TCRdb took this table from immuneACCESS and kept in-frame rearrangements with V and J called. Such tables lack part of the clones; where checked against another copy, unresolved V genes explain under half of the gap, and the rest is unexplained. Clonal size and the V and J genes are those of that table, whereas D and trimming came from the DNA. The sample profile shows approximately 25,000 clones; about 78% of them were found once. Approximately 9.5% of the sample is in the top ten clones.

This TCR was sampled from a woman between 18 and 29 years old with glioma. This chain joins TRBV18 to TRBJ1-1; no D gene can be assigned with confidence. Source: PBMCs, taken from a glioma patient whose treatment included an IDH1 peptide vaccine. The CDR3 sequence is CASSRGSGLVDTEAFF. The DNA sequence is given as TGTGCCAGCTCACGCGGCAGTGGTTTGGTGGACACTGAAGCTTTCTTT.